These 14 T cell receptor beta chains came from one sample sequenced in a study of cytotoxic CD8 clonotypes in ibrutinib-treated CLL. Generated by immunoSEQ multiplex PCR, the TCRdb table keeps only in-frame clones and is missing some. Of fewer than 75,000 clones listed, approximately 71% were seen once; the top ten hold around 42%. This specimen was PBMCs, taken after 12 months of ibrutinib treatment. Receptor source: a human donor with chronic lymphocytic leukemia.

V usage is TRBV4-3 and J usage is TRBJ2-3; D ambiguous. This CDR3 comprises 17 residues. Germline CDR1 and CDR2: LGHNA and YSLEER. Deletions cut 0 bases from V and 1 base from J, with 14 bases between. This CDR3 is CASSQDVGSRGTDTQYF. The CDR3 bases are TGCGCCAGCAGCCAAGATGTAGGGTCTCGCGGCACAGATACGCAGTATTTT.

This clone was seen a handful of times. The chain uses TRBV29-1 and TRBJ1-2; D is unclear. The V end lost 5 bases, the J end lost 1 base, and 11 bases lay between the germline ends. Germline CDR1 SQVTM, CDR2 ANQGSEA. The CDR3 loop spans 13 amino acids. The CDR3 loop is CSVRGKGNYGYTF. CDR3 nucleotides: TGCAGCGTTCGAGGGAAGGGTAACTATGGCTACACCTTC.

The chain links TRBV5-6 to TRBJ2-3; 7 nucleotides agree with TRBD1. V lost 8 bases, J lost 1 base, and 7 bases stayed unmatched. The CDR3 is made up of 14 amino acids. Per germline, CDR1 SGHDT and CDR2 YYEEEE. In DNA form, the CDR3 reads TGTGCCAGTGCGGAAACAGGGGGCACAGATACGCAGTATTTT. As protein: CASAETGGTDTQYF.

The J gene is TRBJ1-5, the V gene TRBV7-9; 10 nucleotides line up with TRBD1. Trimming at V came to 3 bases and at J to 2 bases, leaving 7 bases not matched to a gene. The germline V gene encodes CDR1 SEHNR and CDR2 FQNEAQ (reference sequence). The CDR3 contains 17 residues. The CDR3 DNA is TGTGCCAGCAGCTTGGGGACAGGGGTACTCGGCAATCAGCCCCAGCATTTT. Its translation is CASSLGTGVLGNQPQHF.

This chain connects TRBV5-6 to TRBJ2-2; 11 bases are shared with TRBD2. J lost 4 bases, V lost 2 bases, and 7 bases had no gene match. Germline CDR1 reads SGHDT; CDR2 reads YYEEEE. The CDR3 is 17 amino acids. CDR3 in amino acids: CASSFGLAGGSTGELFF. In DNA form, the CDR3 reads TGTGCCAGCAGCTTTGGGCTAGCGGGAGGCAGCACCGGGGAGCTGTTTTTT.

The genes are TRBV18 and TRBJ2-2; D gene uncertain. The V and J ends lost 5 bases and 11 bases respectively, with 15 bases between them. Germline V CDR1 and CDR2: KGHSH, LQKENI. This CDR3 is 13 amino acids long. The CDR3 nucleotides are TGTGCCAGCTCAAGGGCGGAGAGAGAAGAGCTGTTTTTT. It specifies CASSRAEREELFF.

The chain couples TRBV2 to TRBJ1-1; 7 bases match TRBD1. The length of the CDR3 is 13 residues. V was pared by 6 bases and J by 10 bases, with 11 bases of the junction left unmatched. Germline CDR1 is SNHLY and CDR2 is FYNNEI. The CDR3 loop is CASRGDRYQAAFF. The CDR3 nucleotides are TGTGCCAGCAGGGGGGACAGATATCAGGCAGCTTTCTTT.

Sample share makes this clone medium-sized (0.01 to 0.1%). This chain connects TRBV6-5 to TRBJ1-2; 7 bases match TRBD1. Germline CDR1 is MNHEY and CDR2 is SVGAGI. V dropped 2 bases and J dropped 4; count of bases not matched to a gene: 4. This CDR3 contains 14 residues. The CDR3, as DNA: TGTGCCAGCAGTTACCAGGGGGGACGCTATGGCTACACCTTC. It specifies CASSYQGGRYGYTF.

V usage is TRBV28 and J usage is TRBJ2-7; D is undetermined. The germline V gene has CDR1 MDHEN and CDR2 SYDVKM. V gave up 3 bases and J gave up 3 bases, with 6 bases separating them. CDR3 length equals 12 residues. CDR3 residues: CASSLDHYEQYF. The CDR3 DNA is TGTGCCAGCAGTTTGGACCACTACGAGCAGTACTTC.

This clone has a handful of counts. The genes are TRBV28 and TRBJ2-1; TRBD2 aligns across 8 bases. Germline V gene lookup returns CDR1 MDHEN and CDR2 SYDVKM. The V gene end was trimmed by 7 bases and the J gene end by 6 bases; junction bases not matched to a gene: 14. CDR3 length: 16 amino acids. CDR3 residues: CASTHPDGSGGNEQFF. The DNA of the CDR3 is TGTGCCAGCACTCACCCTGACGGGAGCGGGGGCAATGAGCAGTTCTTC. The complete variable domain, with remaining parts taken from reference TRBV28 and TRBJ2-1, reads DVKVTQSSRYLVKRTGEKVFLECVQDMDHENMFWYRQDPGLGLRLIYFSYDVKMKEKGDIPEGYSVSREKKERFSLILESASTNQTSMYLCASTHPDGSGGNEQFFGPGTRLTVL.

The rearrangement links TRBV2 to TRBJ2-1, with TRBD1 identical over 8 bases. Unmatched junction bases numbered 10, after V lost 2 bases and J lost 7 bases. CDR1 SNHLY and CDR2 FYNNEI come from the germline V gene. This CDR3 is 16 amino acids long. CDR3 loop: CASSENFRGQSNEQFF. The CDR3 region has the DNA TGTGCCAGCAGTGAAAATTTCAGGGGGCAATCAAATGAGCAGTTCTTC.

The chain couples TRBV2 to TRBJ1-1; D unclear. Trimming shortened V by 6 bases and J by 6 bases, and 17 bases separated the two germline ends. Germline CDR1 and CDR2: SNHLY and FYNNEI. The CDR3 runs 14 residues. DNA for the CDR3: TGTGCCAGCAGGTTCGCAGGCAGTATCCCTGAAGCTTTCTTT. Protein: CASRFAGSIPEAFF.

The V call is TRBV20-1, the J call TRBJ2-3; D unresolved. V was shortened by 5 bases and J by 6 bases, with 6 bases between the two germline ends. Germline V gives CDR1 DFQATT, CDR2 SNEGSKA (reference sequence). The CDR3 is 10 residues long. The CDR3 loop is CSAFTDTQYF. In nucleotides, the CDR3 is TGCAGTGCTTTCACTGATACGCAGTATTTT.

The chain is built from TRBV7-3 and TRBJ2-3; 8 bases map to TRBD2. CDR1 and CDR2 from the germline V gene are SGHTA and FQGTGA. J lost 1 base, V lost 1 base, and 4 bases had no gene match. This CDR3 contains 16 residues. CDR3 nucleotide sequence: TGTGCCAGCAGCTTAAGACCAGCGGGAGGCACAGATACGCAGTATTTT. Its protein product is CASSLRPAGGTDTQYF.